A single sample is the source of the 17 T cell receptor beta chains below, sequenced in a study of T cell responses to AZD1222 COVID-19 vaccine. Sequencing was performed with immunoSEQ multiplex PCR; in TCRdb, only in-frame clones are kept and a portion is missing. This sample has 120,000 or so clones, with about nine tenths found just once. This specimen was peripheral blood, taken on day 0 of AZD1222 vaccination. These receptors came from an adult in good health.

In its sample, this clone was seen a few times. This chain joins TRBV12-3 or TRBV12-4 and TRBJ1-1; 7 nucleotides agree with TRBD1. V gave up 6 bases and J gave up 1 base; unmatched junction bases: 2. The CDR3 spans 13 residues. The CDR3 sequence: CASSRQGNTEAFF. Written as DNA, the CDR3 is TGTGCCAGCAGCCGACAGGGGAACACTGAAGCTTTCTTT.

The chain employs TRBV4-1 and TRBJ2-1; 12 nucleotides line up with TRBD2. Germline assignment: CDR1 MGHRA and CDR2 YSYEKL. Trimming removed 4 bases from V and 5 bases from J; junction bases left unmatched: 6. This CDR3 comprises 16 residues. The CDR3 loop reads CASSPRTSGTNNEQFF. The CDR3 coding sequence is TGCGCCAGCAGCCCCCGGACTAGCGGGACAAACAATGAGCAGTTCTTC.

This chain connects TRBV5-5 to TRBJ2-3; possibly TRBD2 for D (5 bases). V shed 0 bases and J shed 2 bases, with 10 bases lying between them. This CDR3 is 15 amino acids long. CDR1 is SGHKS, CDR2 YYEKEE, per germline (reference sequence). The DNA for the CDR3 is TGTGCCAGCAGCTTGGATCTGGGAGCCACAGATACGCAGTATTTT. Protein product: CASSLDLGATDTQYF.

The V call is TRBV7-8, the J call TRBJ2-1; TRBD2 is a possible D gene (6 bases). The CDR3 contains 16 residues. Germline V gives CDR1 SGHVS, CDR2 FQNEAQ. With 1 base removed from V and 3 bases from J, the gap between germline ends came to 13 bases. The CDR3 reads CASSLETSRLYNEQFF. CDR3 bases: TGTGCCAGCAGCTTAGAAACTAGCAGGCTCTACAATGAGCAGTTCTTC.

V is TRBV5-1 and J is TRBJ1-4, with 9 bases that match TRBD1. This CDR3 region has 15 residues. From germline, CDR1 is SGHRS and CDR2 YFSETQ. J lost 3 bases, V lost 4 bases, and 4 bases had no gene match. This chain's CDR3 is CASSPQGAPNEKLFF. The CDR3 DNA reads TGCGCCAGCAGCCCACAGGGGGCGCCTAATGAAAAACTGTTTTTT.

The chain links TRBV6-2 or TRBV6-3 to TRBJ1-2; D call uncertain. The CDR3 runs to 11 residues. Germline values: CDR1 MNHEY, CDR2 SVGEGT. V lost 3 bases, J lost 8 bases, and 7 bases lay in between. The CDR3 spells CASSYKFGYTF. The DNA of the CDR3 is TGTGCCAGCAGTTATAAGTTCGGCTACACCTTC.

The CDR3 region is CASSLELASTDTQYF. CDR3 in DNA: TGTGCCAGCAGCTTGGAACTAGCGAGCACAGATACGCAGTATTTT. This rearrangement joins TRBV5-4 to TRBJ2-3; TRBD2 matches at 7 bases. CDR1 and CDR2 (germline): SGHNT, YYREEE (reference sequence). The CDR3 is made up of 15 amino acids. V was clipped by 0 bases and J by 0 bases; unmatched bases: 1. Variable domain in full (rest from reference TRBV5-4 and TRBJ2-3): ETGVTQSPTHLIKTRGQQVTLRCSSQSGHNTVSWYQQALGQGPQFIFQYYREEENGRGNFPPRFSGLQFPNYSSELNVNALELDDSALYLCASSLELASTDTQYFGPGTRLTVL.

This sequence joins TRBV18 and TRBJ2-7; 8 nucleotides match TRBD1. J was trimmed by 3 bases and V by 6 bases; bases with no gene match: 10. Germline CDR1 KGHSH, CDR2 LQKENI. The CDR3 runs to 15 residues. In DNA form, the CDR3 reads TGTGCCAGCTCCCGAGGTAGTGGACAGGGCTACGAGCAGTACTTC. Residues: CASSRGSGQGYEQYF. Full variable domain (rest looked up from reference TRBV18 and TRBJ2-7): NAGVMQNPRHLVRRRGQEARLRCSPMKGHSHVYWYRQLPEEGLKFMVYLQKENIIDESGMPKERFSAEFPKEGPSILRIQQVVRGDSAAYFCASSRGSGQGYEQYFGPGTRLTVT.

This clone has more than one count but fewer than ten. The chain joins TRBV6-5 to TRBJ1-2, with D maybe TRBD1 (6 bases). V lost 10 bases and J lost 2, with 14 bases in between. In germline, CDR1 is MNHEY, CDR2 SVGAGI. This CDR3 is 13 amino acids long. Here the CDR3 reads CATTNTGNYGYTF. CDR3 bases: TGTGCCACTACGAACACAGGGAACTATGGCTACACCTTC.

The rearrangement links TRBV7-2 to TRBJ2-5; 15 nucleotides line up with TRBD2. Per the germline V gene, CDR1 is SGHTA and CDR2 is FQGNSA. The CDR3 runs to 18 residues. Trimming at V came to 3 bases and at J to 7 bases, leaving 12 bases not matched to a gene. The CDR3 here is CASSLGLAGGPNGGTQYF. For the CDR3, the DNA is TGTGCCAGCAGCTTGGGACTAGCGGGGGGCCCAAACGGGGGGACCCAGTACTTC.

The rearrangement joins TRBV15 to TRBJ1-1; maybe TRBD1 (6 bases). From germline, CDR1 is LNHNV and CDR2 YYDKDF (reference sequence). Trimming removed 5 bases at V and 2 bases at J, with 12 bases between. The CDR3 length is 14 residues. CDR3 residues: CATSQGTVNTEAFF. The DNA for the CDR3 is TGTGCCACCAGCCAGGGGACGGTCAACACTGAAGCTTTCTTT. The variable domain in full, completed from reference TRBV15 and TRBJ1-1, reads DAMVIQNPRYQVTQFGKPVTLSCSQTLNHNVMYWYQQKSSQAPKLLFHYYDKDFNNEADTPDNFQSRRPNTSFCFLDIRSPGLGDTAMYLCATSQGTVNTEAFFGQGTRLTVV.

The rearrangement joins TRBV11-2 to TRBJ2-7, with D possibly matching TRBD2 (6 bases). The germline CDR1 and CDR2 sequences are SGHAT and FQNNGV. V dropped 5 bases and J dropped 4 bases, with 15 bases sitting between them. This CDR3 is built from 14 residues. CDR3 protein: CASSERLGVYEQYF. In DNA form, the CDR3 reads TGTGCCAGCAGCGAGAGACTAGGGGTGTACGAGCAGTACTTC.

This rearrangement joins TRBV20-1 to TRBJ2-7; perhaps D is TRBD1 or TRBD2 (5 bases each). The V end lost 3 bases, the J end lost 2 bases, and 14 bases lay between the germline ends. Germline CDR1 and CDR2: DFQATT and SNEGSKA (reference sequence). The CDR3 runs to 14 residues. DNA for the CDR3: TGCAGTGCTAGTCCCGCTACGGGGCCCTACGAGCAGTACTTC. Amino acid sequence: CSASPATGPYEQYF.

This clone is a singleton in its sample. V and J are TRBV5-6 and TRBJ2-7; perhaps TRBD1 as D (5 bases). With 0 bases removed from V and 11 bases from J, the gap between germline ends came to 12 bases. The germline V gene has CDR1 SGHDT and CDR2 YYEEEE. The length of the CDR3 is 12 residues. The CDR3 bases are TGTGCCAGCAGCTTGGTTACGGGCAGGGAGTACTTC. Amino acids: CASSLVTGREYF.

The chain uses TRBV6-5 and TRBJ1-1; D may be TRBD1 (5 bases). The V end lost 2 bases, the J end lost 5 bases, and 12 bases lay between the germline ends. The CDR3 totals 14 residues. Germline CDR1 MNHEY, CDR2 SVGAGI. The CDR3 DNA sequence: TGTGCCAGCAGTTACGATGTGGGGGGGACTGAAGCTTTCTTT. Its protein is CASSYDVGGTEAFF.

This chain connects TRBV18 to TRBJ2-7; D is tentatively TRBD1 or TRBD2 (5 bases each). Germline V gene sequence: CDR1 KGHSH, CDR2 LQKENI. CDR3 size: 13 residues. V was shortened by 6 bases and J by 0 bases, with 9 bases between the two germline ends. This CDR3 reads CASSLGTSYEQYF. CDR3 bases: TGTGCCAGCTCCCTCGGGACCTCCTACGAGCAGTACTTC.

The chain recombines TRBV19 with TRBJ1-2, with a weak D call TRBD1 (6 bases). CDR1 is LNHDA, CDR2 SQIVND, per germline (reference sequence). CDR3 length: 14 residues. V was shortened by 5 bases and J by 6 bases, with 16 bases between the two germline ends. The CDR3: CASSPSTGLDGYTF. CDR3 coding DNA: TGTGCCAGTAGTCCAAGCACAGGGCTCGATGGCTACACCTTC.